This T cell receptor (beta chain) stems from a study of control samples from healthy donors and cancer patients. This clone has just one count. V lost 6 bases, J lost 7 bases, and 3 bases stayed unmatched. The V gene's germline CDR1 is MNHEY and CDR2 SVGAGI. This CDR3 contains 14 residues. Measured with immunoSEQ multiplex PCR; TCRdb has only the in-frame clones, and not every one. The sample lists 100,000 to 150,000 clones, 90% seen once, with roughly 2.6% in the top ten. This chain connects TRBV6-5 to TRBJ2-2; TRBD1 aligns across 12 bases. Sequencing was performed on blood. This TCR was recovered from a man in his forties in good health. The CDR3 loop is CASRGQGAYGELFF. For the CDR3, the DNA is TGTGCCAGCAGGGGACAGGGGGCGTACGGGGAGCTGTTTTTT.